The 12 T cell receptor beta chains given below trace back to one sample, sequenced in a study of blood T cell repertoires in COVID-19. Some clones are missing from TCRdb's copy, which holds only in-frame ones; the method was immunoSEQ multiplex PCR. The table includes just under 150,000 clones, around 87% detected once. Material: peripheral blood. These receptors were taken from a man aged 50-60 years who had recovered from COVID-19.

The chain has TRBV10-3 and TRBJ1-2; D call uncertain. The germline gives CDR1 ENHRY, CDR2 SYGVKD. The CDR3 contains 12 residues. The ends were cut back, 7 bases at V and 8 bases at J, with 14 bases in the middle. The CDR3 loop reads CAITGSAAGYTF. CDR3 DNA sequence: TGTGCCATCACCGGGTCCGCGGCGGGCTACACCTTC.

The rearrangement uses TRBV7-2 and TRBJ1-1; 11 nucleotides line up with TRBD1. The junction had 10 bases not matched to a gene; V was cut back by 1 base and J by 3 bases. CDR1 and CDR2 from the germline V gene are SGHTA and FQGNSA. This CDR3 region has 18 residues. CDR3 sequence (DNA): TGTGCCAGCAGCTTAGTTGGACAGGGGGCAGTTGGGTACACTGAAGCTTTCTTT. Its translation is CASSLVGQGAVGYTEAFF.

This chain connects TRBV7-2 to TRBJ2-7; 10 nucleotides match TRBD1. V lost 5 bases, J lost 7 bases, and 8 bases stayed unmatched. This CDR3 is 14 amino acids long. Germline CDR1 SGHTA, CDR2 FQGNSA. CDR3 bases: TGTGCCAGCAGCGGCAGACAGGGGGCTGGGGAGCAGTACTTC. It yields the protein CASSGRQGAGEQYF.

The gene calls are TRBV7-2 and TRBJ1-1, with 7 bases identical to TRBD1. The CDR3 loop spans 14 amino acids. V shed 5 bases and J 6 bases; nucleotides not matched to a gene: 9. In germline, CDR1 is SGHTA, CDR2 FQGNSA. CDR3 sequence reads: CASSGGGGVPEAFF. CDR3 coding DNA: TGTGCCAGCAGCGGAGGAGGGGGCGTTCCTGAAGCTTTCTTT. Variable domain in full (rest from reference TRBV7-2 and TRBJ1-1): GAGVSQSPSNKVTEKGKDVELRCDPISGHTALYWYRQSLGQGLEFLIYFQGNSAPDKSGLPSDRFSAERTGGSVSTLTIQRTQQEDSAVYLCASSGGGGVPEAFFGQGTRLTVV.

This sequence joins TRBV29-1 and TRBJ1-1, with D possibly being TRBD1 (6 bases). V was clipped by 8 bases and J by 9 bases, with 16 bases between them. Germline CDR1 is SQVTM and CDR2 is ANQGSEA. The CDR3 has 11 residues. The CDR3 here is CSWRGAGKAFF. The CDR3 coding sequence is TGCAGCTGGCGGGGGGCAGGGAAAGCTTTCTTT.

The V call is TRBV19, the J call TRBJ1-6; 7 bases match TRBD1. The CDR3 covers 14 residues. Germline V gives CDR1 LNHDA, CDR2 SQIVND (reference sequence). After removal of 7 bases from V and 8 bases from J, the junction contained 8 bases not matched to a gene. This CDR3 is CASNKSGTDSPLHF. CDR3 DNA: TGTGCCAGTAATAAGTCCGGGACAGATTCACCCCTCCACTTT.

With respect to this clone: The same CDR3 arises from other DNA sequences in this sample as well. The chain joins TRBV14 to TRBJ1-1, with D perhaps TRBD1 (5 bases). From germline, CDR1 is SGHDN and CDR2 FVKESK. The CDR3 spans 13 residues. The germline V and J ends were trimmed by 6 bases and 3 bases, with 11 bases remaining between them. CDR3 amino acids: CASSRDSYTEAFF. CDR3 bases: TGTGCCAGCAGTCGCGACAGTTACACTGAAGCTTTCTTT.

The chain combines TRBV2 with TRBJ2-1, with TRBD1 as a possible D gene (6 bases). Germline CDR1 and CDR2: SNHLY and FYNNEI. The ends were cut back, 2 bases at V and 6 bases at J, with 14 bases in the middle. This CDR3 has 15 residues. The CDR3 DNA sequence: TGTGCCAGCAGTGAATCTTACAGGGAAGGCAATGAGCAGTTCTTC. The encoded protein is CASSESYREGNEQFF.

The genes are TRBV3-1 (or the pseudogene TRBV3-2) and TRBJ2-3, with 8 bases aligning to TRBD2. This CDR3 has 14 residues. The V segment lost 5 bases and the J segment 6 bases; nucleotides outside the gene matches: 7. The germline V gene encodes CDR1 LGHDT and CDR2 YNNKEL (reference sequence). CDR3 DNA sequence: TGTGCCAGCAGCGCAGCGGGGGTCTTGGATACGCAGTATTTT. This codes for CASSAAGVLDTQYF.

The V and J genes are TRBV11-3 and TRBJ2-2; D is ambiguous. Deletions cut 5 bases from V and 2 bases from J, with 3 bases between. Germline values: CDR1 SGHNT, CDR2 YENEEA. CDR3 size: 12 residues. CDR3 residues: CASSLNTGELFF. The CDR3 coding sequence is TGTGCCAGCAGCCTAAACACCGGGGAGCTGTTTTTT.

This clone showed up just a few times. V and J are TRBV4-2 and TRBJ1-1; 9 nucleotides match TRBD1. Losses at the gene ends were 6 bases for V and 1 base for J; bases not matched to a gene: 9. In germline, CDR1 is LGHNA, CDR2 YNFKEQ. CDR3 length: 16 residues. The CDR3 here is CASRTGQGQRNTEAFF. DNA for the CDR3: TGTGCCAGCAGAACGGGACAGGGACAGCGGAACACTGAAGCTTTCTTT.

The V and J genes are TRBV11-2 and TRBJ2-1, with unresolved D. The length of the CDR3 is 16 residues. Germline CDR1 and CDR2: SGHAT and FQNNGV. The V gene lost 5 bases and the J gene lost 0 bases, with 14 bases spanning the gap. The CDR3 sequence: CASSPIHTSSYNEQFF. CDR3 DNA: TGTGCCAGCAGCCCGATTCATACCAGCTCCTACAATGAGCAGTTCTTC.